Each of the 20 T cell receptor beta chains below was sequenced from the same sample in a study of blood T cell repertoires in COVID-19. Sequenced by immunoSEQ multiplex PCR; TCRdb stores in-frame clones only, minus some. The sample consists of about 180,000 clones, roughly 88% of them appearing once. Sequences were obtained from peripheral blood. The origin of the receptors is a man aged 60-69 years with acute or convalescent COVID-19.

The chain links TRBV3-1 (or the pseudogene TRBV3-2) to TRBJ1-2; 10 nucleotides line up with TRBD1. Germline V gene lookup returns CDR1 LGHDT and CDR2 YNNKEL (reference sequence). CDR3 length: 14 amino acids. V trimming: 1 base; J trimming: 7 bases; junction bases outside the gene matches: 3. For the CDR3, the DNA is TGTGCCAGCAGCCAAGGACAGGGGGCCGGTGGCTACACCTTC. Residues: CASSQGQGAGGYTF.

The rearrangement links TRBV28 to TRBJ2-3, with a possible D match to TRBD2 (5 bases). CDR1 and CDR2 from the germline V gene are MDHEN and SYDVKM. The CDR3 contains 14 residues. Trimming removed 4 bases at V and 2 bases at J, with 10 bases between. DNA for the CDR3: TGTGCCAGCAGTTCACGACTAACCACAGATACGCAGTATTTT. Amino acid sequence: CASSSRLTTDTQYF.

The chain uses TRBV4-3 and TRBJ1-4, with TRBD1 as a possible D gene (6 bases). The CDR3 sequence is 15 residues long. V lost 1 base and J lost 10, with 16 bases in between. CDR1 and CDR2 from the germline V gene are LGHNA and YSLEER. DNA of the CDR3: TGCGCCAGCAGCCAAGGGGGAGGGGGTAGAATAAAACTGTTTTTT. Its translation: CASSQGGGGRIKLFF.

The chain has TRBV19 and TRBJ1-5; D call uncertain. The germline V and J ends were trimmed by 3 bases and 2 bases, with 11 bases remaining between them. Germline CDR1 reads LNHDA; CDR2 reads SQIVND (reference sequence). The CDR3 is 15 amino acids. Here the CDR3 reads CASSIWWLGNQPQHF. Written as DNA, the CDR3 is TGTGCCAGTAGTATCTGGTGGCTCGGCAATCAGCCCCAGCATTTT. The full variable domain, rest sourced from reference TRBV19 and TRBJ1-5, is DGGITQSPKYLFRKEGQNVTLSCEQNLNHDAMYWYRQDPGQGLRLIYYSQIVNDFQKGDIAEGYSVSREKKESFPLTVTSAQKNPTAFYLCASSIWWLGNQPQHFGDGTRLSIL.

This chain connects TRBV4-2 to TRBJ2-7, with no clear D. With 3 bases removed from V and 0 bases from J, the gap between germline ends came to 15 bases. This CDR3 comprises 16 residues. The germline V gene encodes CDR1 LGHNA and CDR2 YNFKEQ. The CDR3 DNA sequence: TGTGCCAGCAGCCATGAATACGCGGCCTTCTCCTACGAGCAGTACTTC. This gives the protein CASSHEYAAFSYEQYF.

The rearrangement uses TRBV24-1 and TRBJ2-7; 9 nucleotides line up with TRBD2. Germline CDR1 and CDR2: KGHDR and SFDVKD. V was clipped by 6 bases and J by 3 bases; unmatched bases: 8. This CDR3 is 15 amino acids long. As DNA, the CDR3 is TGTGCCACCAGTAGTGCTAGCGGGAAACTCTACGAGCAGTACTTC. Protein sequence: CATSSASGKLYEQYF.

CDR3 bases: TGTGCCAGCAGTGATAAAAGAGCTGGCTACACCTTC. Residues: CASSDKRAGYTF. The chain couples TRBV2 to TRBJ1-2; D gene uncertain. V dropped 3 bases and J dropped 7 bases, with 9 bases sitting between them. The length of the CDR3 is 12 residues. Germline lookup yields CDR1 SNHLY and CDR2 FYNNEI.

DNA of the CDR3: TGTGCCAGCACCCCCGGAGCTGCGGGCAGGGGAGAGACCCAGTACTTC. Residues: CASTPGAAGRGETQYF. This chain links TRBV5-4 with TRBJ2-5; maybe TRBD1 (6 bases). Trimming left V 6 bases short and J 4 bases short, with 22 bases between. The CDR3 length is 16 residues. CDR1 and CDR2 from the germline V gene are SGHNT and YYREEE (reference sequence).

This chain joins TRBV18 and TRBJ2-7; possible D gene TRBD2, 5 bases. The CDR3 runs 14 residues. The germline V and J ends were trimmed by 3 bases and 5 bases, with 14 bases remaining between them. From germline, CDR1 is KGHSH and CDR2 LQKENI. The CDR3 DNA is TGTGCCAGCTCACCCCAGCACGAGGGCGACGAGCAGTACTTC. It codes for CASSPQHEGDEQYF. The whole variable domain, remainder taken from reference TRBV18 and TRBJ2-7, is NAGVMQNPRHLVRRRGQEARLRCSPMKGHSHVYWYRQLPEEGLKFMVYLQKENIIDESGMPKERFSAEFPKEGPSILRIQQVVRGDSAAYFCASSPQHEGDEQYFGPGTRLTVT.

J is TRBJ2-3 and V is TRBV27; D is possibly TRBD2 (7 bases). Trimming left V 8 bases short and J 2 bases short, with 11 bases between. Germline CDR1 reads MNHEY; CDR2 reads SMNVEV (reference sequence). This CDR3 contains 13 residues. The CDR3 here is CASGGAFTDTQYF. The CDR3 coding sequence is TGTGCCAGCGGGGGGGCTTTCACAGATACGCAGTATTTT.

The chain has TRBV5-1 and TRBJ2-3; D is possibly TRBD2 (6 bases). Germline lookup yields CDR1 SGHRS and CDR2 YFSETQ. The CDR3 totals 14 residues. V lost 4 bases to trimming and J lost 6 bases, with 15 bases between them. The CDR3 loop reads CASSDADGGDTQYF. The CDR3 nucleotides read TGCGCCAGCAGCGACGCCGATGGGGGGGATACGCAGTATTTT.

This chain connects TRBV3-1 (or the pseudogene TRBV3-2) to TRBJ1-6; the D gene is possibly TRBD1 (5 bases). Germline lookup yields CDR1 LGHDT and CDR2 YNNKEL (reference sequence). This CDR3 comprises 18 residues. V dropped 0 bases and J dropped 7 bases, with 19 bases sitting between them. The CDR3 is CASSQDHWGRFRNSPLHF. CDR3 DNA sequence: TGTGCCAGCAGCCAAGATCACTGGGGCCGGTTTCGGAATTCACCCCTCCACTTT.

The rearrangement uses TRBV7-3 and TRBJ1-1; possibly TRBD1 for D (5 bases). CDR1 is SGHTA and CDR2 is FQGTGA in the germline V gene. The CDR3 totals 17 residues. The germline V and J ends were trimmed by 1 base and 0 bases, with 15 bases remaining between them. The CDR3 here is CASSLNSPGVLNTEAFF. The CDR3 DNA is TGTGCCAGCAGCTTAAATTCCCCGGGGGTTTTGAACACTGAAGCTTTCTTT.

The chain couples TRBV6-6 to TRBJ2-1; D remains unclear. CDR1 is MNHNY, CDR2 SVGAGI, per germline (reference sequence). The CDR3 has 13 residues. Between the trimmed V and J ends, which lost 0 bases and 8 bases, there was a span of 8 bases. The CDR3 DNA reads TGTGCCAGCAGTTACTCGGAGAAGGATGAGCAGTTCTTC. Its protein product is CASSYSEKDEQFF.

The gene calls are TRBV11-3 and TRBJ2-1, with 7 bases aligning to TRBD2. J lost 7 bases, V lost 2 bases, and 2 bases had no gene match. The CDR3 spans 13 residues. Germline-derived CDR1 and CDR2 are SGHNT and YENEEA. As DNA, the CDR3 is TGTGCCAGCAGCTTACAGCGGGGAAATGAGCAGTTCTTC. It yields the protein CASSLQRGNEQFF.

This chain connects TRBV4-1 to TRBJ2-7, with a tentative D call TRBD2 (5 bases). CDR3 length: 16 residues. Germline CDR1 MGHRA, CDR2 YSYEKL. The V and J ends lost 4 bases and 2 bases respectively, with 18 bases between them. The CDR3 loop reads CASSRKEADVPYEQYF. The CDR3 coding sequence is TGCGCCAGCAGCCGCAAGGAGGCCGACGTCCCCTACGAGCAGTACTTC.

The V gene is TRBV12-3 or TRBV12-4, the J gene TRBJ1-3; D call uncertain. Trimming removed 6 bases at V and 3 bases at J, with 9 bases between. The length of the CDR3 is 13 residues. The CDR3 here is CASRVNGGNTIYF. In DNA, the CDR3 is TGTGCCAGCAGAGTAAACGGTGGAAACACCATATATTTT.

The CDR3 loop is CASSSPLRGSSTDTQYF. CDR3 DNA sequence: TGTGCCAGCAGTTCCCCCCTGCGGGGGTCCTCCACAGATACGCAGTATTTT. The chain employs TRBV28 and TRBJ2-3; 7 positions agree with TRBD2. The CDR3 runs 17 residues. The V segment lost 4 bases and the J segment 2 bases; nucleotides outside the gene matches: 12. Per germline, CDR1 MDHEN and CDR2 SYDVKM.

V usage is TRBV19 and J usage is TRBJ1-4; 7 positions agree with TRBD1. The V segment lost 5 bases and the J segment 3 bases; nucleotides outside the gene matches: 12. The CDR3 runs 17 residues. CDR1 and CDR2 (germline): LNHDA, SQIVND (reference sequence). CDR3 region: CASSRGTDLGSNEKLFF. CDR3 in DNA: TGTGCCAGTAGTCGCGGGACAGACCTCGGATCTAATGAAAAACTGTTTTTT.

The chain employs TRBV27 and TRBJ1-1; weak D call: TRBD1 (5 bases). This CDR3 is 12 amino acids long. The V gene lost 6 bases and the J gene lost 5 bases, with 10 bases spanning the gap. Germline V gene lookup returns CDR1 MNHEY and CDR2 SMNVEV (reference sequence). The CDR3 loop reads CASRPQGTEAFF. In DNA, the CDR3 is TGTGCCAGCAGACCCCAGGGAACTGAAGCTTTCTTT.